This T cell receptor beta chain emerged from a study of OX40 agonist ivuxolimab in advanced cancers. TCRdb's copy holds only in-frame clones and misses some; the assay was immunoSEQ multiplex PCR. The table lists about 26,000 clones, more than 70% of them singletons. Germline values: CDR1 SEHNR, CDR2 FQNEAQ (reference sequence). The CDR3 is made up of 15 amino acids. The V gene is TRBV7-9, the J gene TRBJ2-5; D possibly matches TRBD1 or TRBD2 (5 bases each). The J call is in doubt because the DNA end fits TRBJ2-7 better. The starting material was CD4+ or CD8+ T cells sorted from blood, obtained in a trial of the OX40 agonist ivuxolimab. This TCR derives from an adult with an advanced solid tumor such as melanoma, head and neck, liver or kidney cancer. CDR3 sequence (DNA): TGTGCCAGCAGGAGAGAAGGGGCGAGGGCCTACGAGCAGTACTTC. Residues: CASRREGARAYEQYF.